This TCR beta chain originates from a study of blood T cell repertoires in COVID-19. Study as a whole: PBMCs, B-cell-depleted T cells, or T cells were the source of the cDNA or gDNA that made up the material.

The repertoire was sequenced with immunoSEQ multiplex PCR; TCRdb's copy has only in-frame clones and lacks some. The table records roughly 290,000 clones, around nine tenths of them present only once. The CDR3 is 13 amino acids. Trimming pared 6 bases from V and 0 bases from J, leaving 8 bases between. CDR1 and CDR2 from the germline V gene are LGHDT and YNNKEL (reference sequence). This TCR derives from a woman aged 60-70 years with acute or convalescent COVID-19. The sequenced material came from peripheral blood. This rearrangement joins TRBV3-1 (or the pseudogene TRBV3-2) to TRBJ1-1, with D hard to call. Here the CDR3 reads CASSTGMNTEAFF. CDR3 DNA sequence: TGTGCCAGCAGTACGGGTATGAACACTGAAGCTTTCTTT.